This is a list of T cell receptor beta chains from one sample in a study of T cells in Graves' hyperthyroidism and ophthalmopathy. Via MiXCR, TCRdb re-called the multiplex PCR reads, giving one row per CDR3 protein. Of approximately 590,000 distinct CDR3 sequences in the sample, approximately 14% were seen once. Sequencing was performed on blood. Receptors were obtained from a young woman with Graves' hyperthyroidism. Each CDR3 is given with its conserved first and last residue. D genes are given only for firm matches. Size values are once, few and many counts, or a class for expanded clones, and some rows have none.

abundance | j_gene | v_gene | len | d_gene | CDR3aa | CDR3nt
NA | TRBJ2-2 | TRBV5-1 | 15 | TRBD2 | CASSLGTRSTGELFF | TGCGCCAGCAGCTTAGGGACTAGAAGTACCGGGGAGCTGTTTTTT
NA | TRBJ2-1 | TRBV9 | 15 | NA | CASSVNYGIGNEQFF | TGTGCCAGCAGCGTAAACTACGGAATTGGCAATGAGCAGTTCTTC
NA | TRBJ2-7 | TRBV4-1 | 14 | NA | CASSHRDIGYEQYF | TGCGCCAGCAGCCACCGGGACATCGGCTACGAGCAGTACTTC
few | TRBJ2-3 | TRBV27 | 16 | TRBD2 | CASSLEGKREGQAQYF | TGTGCCAGCAGTTTAGAGGGAAAGCGGGAGGGCCAGGCGCAGTATTTT
many | TRBJ2-3 | TRBV7-2 | 15 | TRBD2 | CASSLVAGGIDTQYF | TGTGCCAGCAGCTTAGTGGCGGGAGGAATAGATACGCAGTATTTT
few | TRBJ2-3 | TRBV7-6 | 19 | NA | CASSLAALGGNLHTDTQYF | TGTGCCAGCAGCTTAGCGGCGTTGGGCGGGAACCTCCACACAGATACGCAGTATTTT
few | TRBJ1-5 | TRBV9 | 14 | NA | CASSPGTLDQPQHF | TGTGCCAGCAGCCCCGGGACTTTGGATCAGCCCCAGCATTTT
many | TRBJ2-7 | TRBV28 | 16 | TRBD1 | CASSPSQWTGGYKQYF | TGTGCCAGCAGTCCCTCACAATGGACAGGTGGCTACAAGCAGTACTTC
many | TRBJ1-1 | TRBV20-1 | 10 | NA | CSAREGYAFF | TGCAGTGCTAGAGAGGGGTATGCTTTCTTT
many | TRBJ2-7 | TRBV20-1 | 19 | TRBD2 | CSARDPNGRKTSTPYEQYF | TGCAGTGCTAGAGACCCGAACGGGAGGAAGACATCGACCCCCTACGAGCAGTACTTC
many | TRBJ2-1 | TRBV6-2/TRBV6-3 | 18 | TRBD2 | CASSYTSSWTSDYNEQFF | TGTGCCAGCAGTTACACATCCTCTTGGACTAGCGACTACAATGAGCAGTTCTTC
many | TRBJ2-3 | TRBV29-1 | 11 | NA | CSASHTDTQYF | TGCAGCGCTTCACACACAGATACGCAGTATTTT
many | TRBJ2-7 | TRBV20-1 | 15 | TRBD2 | CSATRAGGGLDEQYF | TGCAGTGCTACGAGAGCGGGGGGGGGATTGGACGAGCAGTACTTC
many | TRBJ2-7 | TRBV3-1 | 15 | NA | CASSQAGSPSYEQYF | TGTGCCAGCAGCCAAGCCGGGAGCCCCTCCTACGAGCAGTACTTC
few | TRBJ1-6 | TRBV6-1 | 15 | TRBD1 | CASSEASGGNSPLHF | TGTGCCAGCAGTGAAGCGTCAGGGGGTAATTCACCCCTCCACTTT
many | TRBJ1-5 | TRBV2 | 14 | NA | CASSDGQGNQPQHF | TGTGCCAGCAGTGATGGGCAGGGGAATCAGCCCCAGCATTTT
many | TRBJ2-7 | TRBV7-2 | 14 | TRBD1 | CASSFVQGSIEQYF | TGTGCCAGCAGCTTTGTACAGGGGAGTATCGAGCAGTACTTC
many | TRBJ2-1 | TRBV6-2/TRBV6-3 | 13 | TRBD1 | CASTGQAYNEQFF | TGTGCCAGCACGGGACAGGCCTACAATGAGCAGTTCTTC
NA | TRBJ1-2 | TRBV11-2 | 13 | NA | CASSLGLGVGYTF | TGTGCCAGCAGCTTAGGTTTAGGGGTTGGCTACACCTTC
few | TRBJ1-2 | TRBV6-1 | 19 | TRBD1 | CASSGHWTGGTETNYGYTF | TGTGCCAGCAGTGGGCATTGGACAGGGGGCACCGAGACCAACTATGGCTACACCTTC
NA | TRBJ2-7 | TRBV4-1 | 20 | TRBD2 | CASSEELASGNYYATYEQYF | TGCGCCAGCAGCGAAGAATTGGCTAGCGGGAACTATTACGCTACCTACGAGCAGTACTTC
many | TRBJ2-1 | TRBV12-3/TRBV12-4 | 15 | NA | CASSLRVGTDNEQFF | TGTGCCAGCAGTTTAAGGGTTGGGACGGACAATGAGCAGTTCTTC
many | TRBJ2-1 | TRBV28 | 12 | NA | CASSTLRSEQFF | TGTGCCAGCAGCACTCTAAGGTCGGAGCAGTTCTTC
NA | TRBJ2-1 | TRBV20-1 | 15 | NA | CSARDLGGSYNEQFF | TGCAGTGCTAGAGATCTTGGCGGGTCTTACAATGAGCAGTTCTTC
few | TRBJ2-2 | TRBV4-3 | 17 | NA | CASSRSSAATNTGELFF | TGCGCCAGCAGCCGCTCCTCAGCGGCAACGAACACCGGGGAGCTGTTTTTT
many | TRBJ2-1 | TRBV12-3/TRBV12-4 | 15 | TRBD1 | CASSSGTGAYNEQFF | TGTGCCAGCAGTTCCGGGACAGGGGCCTACAATGAGCAGTTCTTC
few | TRBJ2-7 | TRBV29-1 | 12 | NA | CSVGRVGYEQYF | TGCAGCGTCGGACGGGTAGGCTACGAGCAGTACTTC
many | TRBJ2-7 | TRBV7-9 | 11 | NA | CASSLGVEQYF | TGTGCCAGCAGCTTAGGGGTCGAGCAGTACTTC
NA | TRBJ1-3 | TRBV7-6 | 15 | NA | CASSLAQGAGNTIYF | TGTGCCAGCAGCTTAGCCCAAGGTGCTGGAAACACCATATATTTT
few | TRBJ2-2 | TRBV12-5 | 14 | TRBD1 | CASGGQGNTGELFF | TGTGCTAGTGGGGGACAGGGGAACACCGGGGAGCTGTTTTTT
few | TRBJ1-6 | TRBV7-2 | 15 | TRBD1 | CASRRTGTNNSPLHF | TGTGCCAGCAGGCGGACAGGGACCAATAATTCACCCCTCCACTTT
NA | TRBJ1-4 | TRBV4-2 | 15 | NA | CASSRLWTTNEKLFF | TGTGCCAGCAGCCGACTGTGGACAACTAATGAAAAACTGTTTTTT
NA | TRBJ1-1 | TRBV20-1 | 14 | NA | CSARRLLGGTEAFF | TGCAGTGCTAGACGACTCCTGGGGGGCACTGAAGCTTTCTTT
few | TRBJ2-5 | TRBV30 | 15 | TRBD2 | CAWSVPGGGGETQYF | TGTGCCTGGAGTGTACCGGGGGGGGGAGGAGAGACCCAGTACTTC
many | TRBJ2-3 | TRBV11-2 | 15 | NA | CASSLDGSHTDTQYF | TGTGCCAGCAGCTTAGATGGGTCGCACACAGATACGCAGTATTTT
many | TRBJ2-1 | TRBV10-3 | 12 | NA | CAISGWDNEQFF | TGTGCCATCAGTGGTTGGGACAATGAGCAGTTCTTC
NA | TRBJ2-1 | TRBV6-1 | 15 | TRBD2 | CASTQKRESYNEQFF | TGTGCCAGCACCCAAAAGCGGGAGAGTTACAATGAGCAGTTCTTC
NA | TRBJ1-4 | TRBV6-1 | 15 | NA | CASSSRDKFNEKLFF | TGTGCCAGCAGCTCCCGGGACAAATTTAATGAAAAACTGTTTTTT
NA | TRBJ2-2 | TRBV6-1 | 14 | NA | CASSEVQNTGELFF | TGTGCCAGCAGTGAAGTTCAGAACACCGGGGAGCTGTTTTTT
NA | TRBJ2-2 | TRBV12-3/TRBV12-4 | 16 | TRBD2 | CASSSGTSGSGGELFF | TGTGCCAGCAGTTCCGGGACTAGCGGGAGCGGCGGGGAGCTGTTTTTT
NA | TRBJ1-2 | TRBV19 | 13 | NA | CASSRGFNYGYTF | TGTGCCAGTAGTAGGGGATTTAACTATGGCTACACCTTC
many | TRBJ2-7 | TRBV7-9 | 14 | NA | CASSFASPLNEQYF | TGTGCCAGCAGCTTTGCAAGTCCTCTTAACGAGCAGTACTTC
many | TRBJ1-5 | TRBV12-3/TRBV12-4 | 15 | TRBD1 | CASSLWQGATQPQHF | TGTGCCAGCAGTTTATGGCAGGGGGCAACTCAGCCCCAGCATTTT
many | TRBJ2-2 | TRBV27 | 18 | TRBD2 | CASSFWTSGSSGTGELFF | TGTGCCAGCAGTTTTTGGACTAGCGGGAGCTCAGGCACCGGGGAGCTGTTTTTT
NA | TRBJ2-4 | TRBV27 | 22 | TRBD2 | CASSSRRASGHTEDIAKNIQYF | TGTGCCAGCAGTTCGAGACGGGCTAGCGGGCATACGGAAGACATAGCCAAAAACATTCAGTACTTC
few | TRBJ2-3 | TRBV11-3 | 16 | NA | CASSPGTQGGTDTQYF | TGTGCCAGCAGCCCAGGGACACAAGGAGGCACAGATACGCAGTATTTT
many | TRBJ2-1 | TRBV6-1 | 15 | TRBD2 | CASRWLASGRNEQFF | TGTGCCAGCCGGTGGTTAGCTAGCGGGAGAAATGAGCAGTTCTTC
many | TRBJ2-3 | TRBV3-1 | 16 | NA | CASSPSVGWSTDTQYF | TGTGCCAGCAGCCCGTCGGTCGGTTGGAGCACAGATACGCAGTATTTT
NA | TRBJ1-2 | TRBV20-1 | 14 | NA | CSARASEGGLGYTF | TGCAGTGCTAGAGCCTCCGAGGGGGGCCTGGGCTACACCTTC
many | TRBJ2-2 | TRBV7-3 | 15 | TRBD2 | CASRLTSGFTGELFF | TGTGCCAGCAGGTTAACTAGCGGATTCACCGGGGAGCTGTTTTTT